Included here is one T cell receptor (beta chain) sequence, with context. Its antigen is not known. The sample, roughly 9.5 milliliters of peripheral blood, was drawn from each donor. Trimming removed 4 bases from V and 1 base from J; junction bases left unmatched: 5. The CDR3 covers 14 residues. Germline V gene lookup returns CDR1 SGDLS and CDR2 YYNGEE. The sample is drawn from a study of blood T cells in healthy people across ages. With a J-beta primer mix and a sample-barcoded 5' primer, a second PCR ran about 7 to 12 cycles. TCRdb redid the calling of the 5' RACE reads with MiXCR, one entry per CDR3 protein. The table includes 1.6 million or so distinct CDR3 sequences, about 31% detected once. Notes on the study in general: CMV status of donors was unknown, possibly confounding expanded clonotype changes. From one million sequenced T cells, diversity estimates were lower bounds.

The chain uses TRBV9 and TRBJ2-7; 7 bases fit TRBD2. What was sequenced was blood. The sequence came from a woman under 40 in good health. The CDR3 sequence is CASSPREVSYEQYF. The CDR3 coding sequence is TGTGCCAGCAGCCCCCGGGAGGTTTCCTACGAGCAGTACTTC.